The 28 T cell receptor beta chains below come from one sample, sequenced in a study of regulatory T cells in long-lasting Graves disease (dated by TCRdb to the early 2020s). Explained via the paper, the time point label denotes: persistent/refractory GD, antithyroid drugs over 5 years with positive TRAb. For both TCR sequencing and RNA sequencing, RNA was extracted from PBMCs in TRIzol. Libraries were built with multiplex PCR. Sequencer: Illumina HiSeq 4000. iRepertoire HTBI primers and Arm-PCR amplification of CDR3 regions were used to construct TCR beta libraries. TCRdb trimmed public reads at Q25 via fastp, called clones via MiXCR and kept in-frame beta chains. Rows matching on CDR3 protein sequence are summarized as one entry with the most common DNA and genes. For this sample the table gives around 430,000 distinct CDR3 sequences, of which approximately 22% were detected only once. Jointly, the top ten make up over 10% of the sample.

The source material was peripheral blood mononuclear cells (PBMCs), sampled when the disease was refractory, from a patient treated with antithyroid drugs. These receptors were obtained from a female donor with Graves disease.

This clonotype was found many times. The V gene is TRBV11-2, the J gene TRBJ2-3, with D unresolved. V lost 7 bases and J 5 bases, leaving 13 bases between the germline ends. This CDR3 comprises 13 residues. CDR1 is SGHAT, CDR2 FQNNGV, per germline. Written as DNA, the CDR3 is TGTGCCAGCACCGAACAAAAGGGAGATACGCAGTATTTT. Protein: CASTEQKGDTQYF.

This clonotype was counted between two and nine times. The genes are TRBV6-9 and TRBJ1-1, with D unresolved. Trimming cost V 3 bases and J 3 bases, with 8 bases left between them. CDR1 is MNHGY and CDR2 is SVAAGI in the germline V gene. This CDR3 comprises 13 residues. The CDR3 nucleotides are TGTGCCAGCAGTTACCCCGGGGACACTGAAGCTTTCTTT. This encodes CASSYPGDTEAFF.

The rearrangement links TRBV7-2 to TRBJ1-5; 7 bases fit TRBD1. V lost 3 bases, J lost 3 bases, and 5 bases stayed unmatched. The CDR3 runs 15 residues. CDR1 is SGHTA, CDR2 FQGNSA, per germline. CDR3 DNA sequence: TGTGCCAGCAGCTTGCAGGGGGTTTACAATCAGCCCCAGCATTTT. It encodes CASSLQGVYNQPQHF. The whole variable domain, filled in from reference TRBV7-2 and TRBJ1-5, reads GAGVSQSPSNKVTEKGKDVELRCDPISGHTALYWYRQSLGQGLEFLIYFQGNSAPDKSGLPSDRFSAERTGGSVSTLTIQRTQQEDSAVYLCASSLQGVYNQPQHFGDGTRLSIL.

This clonotype has at least ten counts. The chain is built from TRBV7-2 and TRBJ1-1; the D gene is possibly TRBD1 (5 bases). Germline CDR1 reads SGHTA; CDR2 reads FQGNSA. The V end lost 2 bases, the J end lost 0 bases, and 10 bases lay between the germline ends. CDR3 size: 15 residues. The CDR3 DNA is TGTGCCAGCAGCTTATCTGGAGGGGTGAACACTGAAGCTTTCTTT. Translating gives CASSLSGGVNTEAFF.

This clonotype has a count of ten or more. This rearrangement joins TRBV2 to TRBJ2-5, with D perhaps assigned TRBD1 or TRBD2 (5 bases each). The germline CDR1 and CDR2 sequences are SNHLY and FYNNEI. The CDR3 runs 12 residues. V gave up 8 bases and J gave up 6 bases, with 13 bases separating them. The CDR3 loop reads CASGGVDKTQYF. The DNA of the CDR3 is TGTGCCAGCGGGGGAGTGGATAAGACCCAGTACTTC.

This clonotype was picked up a small number of times. The genes are TRBV9 and TRBJ1-1, with a weak D call TRBD1 (6 bases). Germline CDR1 is SGDLS and CDR2 is YYNGEE. The CDR3 runs 17 residues. The V end was cut by 0 bases, the J end by 0 bases, with 15 bases between. The CDR3 protein is CASSVEGPGQMNTEAFF. Here the CDR3 DNA reads TGTGCCAGCAGCGTAGAAGGTCCGGGACAAATGAACACTGAAGCTTTCTTT.

The V call is TRBV10-3, the J call TRBJ1-1, with a tentative D call TRBD1 (5 bases). CDR1 is ENHRY and CDR2 is SYGVKD in the germline V gene. Deletions cut 11 bases from V and 4 bases from J, with 11 bases between. The CDR3 covers 11 residues. The CDR3 DNA reads as TGTGCCGGACCCGGGGCCACTGAAGCTTTCTTT. Translated, it gives CAGPGATEAFF.

Concerning this clonotype itself: This likely reflects a read error, since a far larger clone is one base away. In this CDR3 the conserved last residue, phenylalanine or tryptophan, is missing, so a read error is likely. The V gene is TRBV6-9, the J gene TRBJ1-1; maybe TRBD1 (6 bases). The CDR3 consists of 14 residues. Germline V gene sequence: CDR1 MNHGY, CDR2 SVAAGI. The DNA for the CDR3 is TGTGCCAGCAGTTTCTCCACCCGGGACACCGAAGCTTTCCTT. Translated: CASSFSTRDTEAFL.

The chain uses TRBV20-1 and TRBJ2-5; 11 nucleotides line up with TRBD2. This CDR3 comprises 13 residues. Germline CDR1 DFQATT, CDR2 SNEGSKA (reference sequence). Trimming at V came to 6 bases and at J to 3 bases, leaving 3 bases not matched to a gene. The CDR3 reads CSADSGREETQYF. CDR3 coding DNA: TGCAGTGCGGATAGCGGGAGGGAAGAGACCCAGTACTTC.

This clonotype was found many times. The chain is built from TRBV7-2 and TRBJ2-7; D is perhaps TRBD2 (5 bases). The CDR3 sequence is 15 residues long. Per the germline V gene, CDR1 is SGHTA and CDR2 is FQGNSA. V dropped 1 base and J dropped 0 bases, with 10 bases sitting between them. CDR3 sequence: CASSLEAGLSYEQYF. CDR3 sequence (DNA): TGTGCCAGCAGCTTAGAGGCGGGCCTCTCCTACGAGCAGTACTTC.

The chain has TRBV7-2 and TRBJ2-2; 9 bases match TRBD2. V trimming: 7 bases; J trimming: 4 bases; junction bases outside the gene matches: 7. CDR3 length equals 15 residues. In germline, CDR1 is SGHTA, CDR2 FQGNSA. The CDR3 protein is CASILAGPITGELFF. As DNA, the CDR3 is TGTGCCAGCATCCTAGCGGGGCCGATCACCGGGGAGCTGTTTTTT.

The chain carries TRBV6-1 and TRBJ1-1; D is unresolved. The ends were cut back, 6 bases at V and 0 bases at J, with 11 bases in the middle. The V gene's germline CDR1 is MNHNS and CDR2 SASEGT. The CDR3 sequence is 14 residues long. The CDR3 DNA reads TGTGCCAGCAGCCCCTGGCTCATGAACACTGAAGCTTTCTTT. It encodes CASSPWLMNTEAFF.

This clonotype was found many times. Relative to the germline gene, one junction end is altered; a read error may explain this. The gene calls are TRBV28 and TRBJ2-7; D is ambiguous. Germline CDR1 reads MDHEN; CDR2 reads SYDVKM. This CDR3 comprises 16 residues. CDR3 loop: CASTLSGPISSYEQYF. CDR3 DNA: TGTGCCAGCACTTTATCGGGCCCGATTTCCTCCTACGAGCAGTACTTC.

The chain combines TRBV7-2 with TRBJ2-2; D not resolved. V shed 1 base and J shed 3 bases, with 6 bases lying between them. CDR3 length equals 14 residues. Germline CDR1 reads SGHTA; CDR2 reads FQGNSA. The CDR3 DNA reads as TGTGCCAGCAGCTTAGGGATGGACACCGGGGAGCTGTTTTTT. Protein product: CASSLGMDTGELFF.

Points on this clonotype: This may arise from a read error, as a much more abundant clone is one base away. The chain has TRBV12-3 or TRBV12-4 and TRBJ2-7, with 7 bases identical to TRBD1. The CDR3 length is 13 residues. V lost 6 bases to trimming and J lost 4 bases; unmatched junction nucleotides: 6. The CDR3 sequence is CASRPGQLYEQYF. The CDR3 DNA reads TGTGCCAGCAGGCCGGGACAGCTATACGAGCAGTACTTC.

V and J are TRBV20-1 and TRBJ2-3; D is undetermined. The V gene's germline CDR1 is DFQATT and CDR2 SNEGSKA (reference sequence). The CDR3 covers 12 residues. V gave up 6 bases and J gave up 4 bases, with 11 bases separating them. CDR3 nucleotide sequence: TGCAGTGCAGGAGCAGCCCCAGATACGCAGTATTTT. Its protein is CSAGAAPDTQYF.

This clonotype came up many times. The chain joins TRBV29-1 to TRBJ1-1, with 9 bases matching TRBD1. Germline CDR1 SQVTM, CDR2 ANQGSEA. Germline trimming cut 7 bases from V and 6 bases from J; bases unmatched to any gene: 6. The CDR3 spans 12 residues. Written as DNA, the CDR3 is TGCAGCGGCGGACAGGGGCAAGCTGAAGCTTTCTTT. It translates to CSGGQGQAEAFF. The variable domain in full, with the rest retrieved from reference TRBV29-1 and TRBJ1-1, is SAVISQKPSRDICQRGTSLTIQCQVDSQVTMMFWYRQQPGQSLTLIATANQGSEATYESGFVIDKFPISRPNLTFSTLTVSNMSPEDSSIYLCSGGQGQAEAFFGQGTRLTVV.

The chain combines TRBV6-5 with TRBJ2-7; D gene uncertain. This CDR3 spans 17 amino acids. The germline CDR1 and CDR2 sequences are MNHEY and SVGAGI. Trimming removed 0 bases at V and 3 bases at J, with 18 bases between. In DNA, the CDR3 is TGTGCCAGCAGTTACTCGAAATTCTCGCTAGAAAACTACGAGCAGTACTTC. It translates to CASSYSKFSLENYEQYF.

This clonotype is a singleton in its sample. Being one base from a much bigger clone, this may be a read error. The chain combines TRBV6-1 with TRBJ1-5; D is uncertain. CDR1 MNHNS and CDR2 SASEGT come from the germline V gene. The CDR3 totals 13 residues. V was cut by 8 bases and J by 4 bases, with 12 bases left in between. CDR3 DNA: TGTGCCAGCTGCGTGGTCAGAAATCAGCCCCAGCATTTT. As protein: CASCVVRNQPQHF.

The V gene is TRBV7-2, the J gene TRBJ2-2; D is unresolved. The CDR3 is 14 amino acids. CDR1 and CDR2 (germline): SGHTA, FQGNSA. V shed 1 base and J shed 1 base, with 4 bases lying between them. This chain's CDR3 is CASSLDLNTGELFF. The CDR3 bases are TGTGCCAGCAGCTTAGATCTGAACACCGGGGAGCTGTTTTTT.

This clonotype was picked up one time. This may arise from a read error, as a much more abundant clone is one base away. The J gene is TRBJ2-5, the V gene TRBV6-2 or TRBV6-3; D is perhaps TRBD1 (6 bases). V lost 5 bases and J 4 bases, leaving 14 bases between the germline ends. Per germline, CDR1 MNHEY and CDR2 SVGEGT. The CDR3 is 14 residues long. The CDR3 loop reads CASSHLQGRETQYF. For the CDR3, the DNA is TGTGCCAGCAGTCACCTACAGGGTCGAGAGACCCAGTACTTC.

The V call is TRBV12-3 or TRBV12-4, the J call TRBJ2-5; TRBD1 agrees at 8 bases. The junction had 2 bases not matched to a gene; V was cut back by 6 bases and J by 2 bases. The CDR3 is 13 amino acids. The CDR3: CASRNRGQETQYF. The DNA of the CDR3 is TGTGCCAGCAGAAACAGGGGGCAAGAGACCCAGTACTTC.

This clonotype came up many times. The chain has TRBV12-5 and TRBJ1-1, with D maybe TRBD1 (5 bases). Trimming removed 0 bases at V and 0 bases at J, with 17 bases between. CDR3 length: 18 amino acids. Germline CDR1 and CDR2: LGHNT and FRNRAP. The CDR3 region is CASGLVVRTQFMNTEAFF. As DNA, the CDR3 is TGTGCTAGTGGTTTGGTCGTTCGGACACAGTTCATGAACACTGAAGCTTTCTTT.

In its sample, this clonotype was seen many times. The V gene is TRBV29-1, the J gene TRBJ1-1; D possibly corresponds to TRBD1 (5 bases). V lost 4 bases to trimming and J lost 5 bases, with 11 bases between them. This CDR3 is built from 12 residues. Germline CDR1 is SQVTM and CDR2 is ANQGSEA. The CDR3 nucleotides are TGCAGCGTTGCGGCGGGGGGGACTGAAGCTTTCTTT. Residues: CSVAAGGTEAFF.

In this sample, this clonotype turned up a few times. V is TRBV5-6 and J is TRBJ2-5; D call uncertain. The CDR3 is made up of 14 amino acids. The V gene's germline CDR1 is SGHDT and CDR2 YYEEEE. V lost 4 bases and J 4 bases, leaving 14 bases between the germline ends. The chain's CDR3 is CASSTPGRGETQYF. In nucleotides, the CDR3 is TGTGCCAGCAGCACACCGGGTCGAGGAGAGACCCAGTACTTC.

The sample holds a few counts of this clonotype. The rearrangement links TRBV18 to TRBJ1-1, with a possible D match to TRBD1 (6 bases). Trimming removed 5 bases from V and 6 bases from J, with 16 bases in between. The germline gives CDR1 KGHSH, CDR2 LQKENI. The CDR3 has 14 amino acids. The CDR3 protein is CASSADTGLAEAFF. CDR3 coding DNA: TGTGCCAGCTCAGCAGACACAGGGTTGGCTGAAGCTTTCTTT.

This clonotype has a count of ten or more. V gene TRBV7-2 combines with J gene TRBJ1-2; 11 bases line up with TRBD1. CDR3 length: 16 residues. Per the germline V gene, CDR1 is SGHTA and CDR2 is FQGNSA. Trimming cost V 4 bases and J 5 bases; bases outside gene matches: 9. The CDR3 nucleotides are TGTGCCAGCAGCTCAAGGACAGGGGGCGTAGTATATGGCTACACCTTC. This encodes CASSSRTGGVVYGYTF. Variable domain in full (rest from reference TRBV7-2 and TRBJ1-2): GAGVSQSPSNKVTEKGKDVELRCDPISGHTALYWYRQSLGQGLEFLIYFQGNSAPDKSGLPSDRFSAERTGGSVSTLTIQRTQQEDSAVYLCASSSRTGGVVYGYTFGSGTRLTVV.

This clonotype has ten or more counts. This chain joins TRBV12-3 or TRBV12-4 and TRBJ2-7; TRBD2 might be the D (5 bases). The CDR3 contains 14 residues. Trimming took off 2 bases at V and 3 bases at J, with 11 bases between the two ends. CDR3 DNA sequence: TGTGCCAGCAGTTTATATGCGGGCGGCTACGAGCAGTACTTC. This encodes CASSLYAGGYEQYF.